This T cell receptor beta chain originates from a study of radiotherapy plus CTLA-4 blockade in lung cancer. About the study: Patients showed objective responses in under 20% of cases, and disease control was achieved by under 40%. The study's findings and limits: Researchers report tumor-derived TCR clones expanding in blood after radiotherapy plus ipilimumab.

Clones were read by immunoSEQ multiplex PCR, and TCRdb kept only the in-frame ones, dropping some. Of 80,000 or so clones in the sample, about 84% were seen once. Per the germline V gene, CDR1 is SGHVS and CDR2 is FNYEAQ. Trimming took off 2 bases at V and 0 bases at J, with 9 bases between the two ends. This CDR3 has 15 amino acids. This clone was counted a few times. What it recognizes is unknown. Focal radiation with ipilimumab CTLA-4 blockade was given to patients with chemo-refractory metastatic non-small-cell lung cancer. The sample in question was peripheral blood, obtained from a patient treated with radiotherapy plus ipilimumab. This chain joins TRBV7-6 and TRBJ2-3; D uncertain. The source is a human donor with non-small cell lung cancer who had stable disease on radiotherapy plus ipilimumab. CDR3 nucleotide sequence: TGTGCCAGCAGCTTAATGGGCAGTAGCACAGATACGCAGTATTTT. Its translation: CASSLMGSSTDTQYF. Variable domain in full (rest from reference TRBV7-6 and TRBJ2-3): GAGVSQSPRYKVTKRGQDVALRCDPISGHVSLYWYRQALGQGPEFLTYFNYEAQQDKSGLPNDRFSAERPEGSISTLTIQRTEQRDSAMYRCASSLMGSSTDTQYFGPGTRLTVL.